The entry that follows covers one TCR beta chain sequence. Antigen: not known. This record belongs to a study of T cells after yellow fever vaccination. This CDR3 spans 15 amino acids. The germline gives CDR1 SGHDN, CDR2 FVKESK. The V end was cut by 4 bases, the J end by 14 bases, with 24 bases between. TCRdb re-called the 5' RACE reads with MiXCR, one entry per CDR3 protein. This table holds just under 600,000 distinct CDR3 sequences, about 13% found once. Findings and caveats of the study: Though it reached lower strength, the secondary response hit its peak faster, day 5 versus 15. In post-booster samples, most primary-vaccination clones reappeared (approximately 95% CD4, 75% to 90% CD8).

The chain combines TRBV14 with TRBJ2-1; no clear D. The sample in question was PBMCs, obtained on the day of the yellow fever booster vaccination. This TCR came from a man aged 25 to 40 who received the YFV17D yellow fever vaccine. For the CDR3, the DNA is TGTGCCAGCAGCCTTACCGTGTCGTCCAGAAGAGGCAAGTTCTTC. As protein: CASSLTVSSRRGKFF. Based on the CDR3 plus reference TRBV14 and TRBJ2-1, the full variable domain is EAGVTQFPSHSVIEKGQTVTLRCDPISGHDNLYWYRRVMGKEIKFLLHFVKESKQDESGMPNNRFLAERTGGTYSTLKVQPAELEDSGVYFCASSLTVSSRRGKFFGPGTRLTVL.